What follows are 15 T cell receptor beta chains derived from one specimen sequenced in a study of metastatic and nonmetastatic thyroid tumors. All patients reached thyroid surgery having received no treatment beforehand. TCRdb re-clonotyped the PCR reads via MiXCR. Of 65,000 or so clones in the sample, about 4% were seen once. The sample comprised blood. The receptors originated from a female donor with papillary thyroid cancer or a benign thyroid nodule (not recorded which). Some clones in this sample may be carry-over from other donors' samples.

The chain uses TRBV9 and TRBJ1-6; maybe TRBD1 (6 bases). V gave up 3 bases and J gave up 7 bases, with 11 bases separating them. The CDR3 spans 14 residues. CDR1 is SGDLS, CDR2 YYNGEE, per germline. The CDR3 sequence: CASSATGGNSPLHF. The CDR3 coding sequence is TGTGCCAGCAGCGCGACAGGCGGAAATTCACCCCTCCACTTT.

This clone was seen a few times. The rearrangement links TRBV2 to TRBJ2-2; 10 bases are shared with TRBD1. J was trimmed by 7 bases and V by 1 base; bases with no gene match: 0. The germline V gene has CDR1 SNHLY and CDR2 FYNNEI. There are 14 residues in the CDR3. DNA of the CDR3: TGTGCCAGCAGTGAAGGGACAGGGGGCGGGGAGCTGTTTTTT. Translated: CASSEGTGGGELFF.

This clone has just a few counts. This may be a read error: a much more frequent sequence differs by one nucleotide. The same CDR3 can be traced to other DNA sequences in this sample. This chain links TRBV6-1 with TRBJ2-5; 10 bases agree with TRBD1. V lost 6 bases and J lost 3; bases outside the gene matches: 7. Germline V CDR1 and CDR2: MNHNS, SASEGT. The CDR3 has 15 amino acids. CDR3 DNA: TGTGCCAGCAGGGGGGACAGGGGTCCGAAAGAGACCCAGTACTTC. Its protein product is CASRGDRGPKETQYF.

Turning to this clone: The junction departs from the called germline gene at one end, perhaps through a read error. The chain carries TRBV6-2 or TRBV6-3 and TRBJ2-6; possibly TRBD1 for D (6 bases). CDR3 length: 17 amino acids. Germline CDR1 MNHEY, CDR2 SVGEGT. The DNA of the CDR3 is TGTGCCAGCAGTTTTTCCGGGACAATATCTGGGGCCAACGTCCTTACTTTC. It codes for CASSFSGTISGANVLTF.

This clone was counted at least ten times. The rearrangement joins TRBV11-2 to TRBJ1-1, with TRBD1 matching 7 bases. Germline loops: CDR1 SGHAT, CDR2 FQNNGV. The junction had 4 bases not matched to a gene; V was cut back by 0 bases and J by 6 bases. There are 14 residues in the CDR3. The CDR3 bases are TGTGCCAGCAGCTTAGAAGGGGGCCTCTCTGAAGCTTTCTTT. Translation: CASSLEGGLSEAFF.

In regard to this clone: One base away lies a much larger clone, so this may be a sequencing read error. The chain uses TRBV7-2 and TRBJ1-2; 10 bases match TRBD1. This CDR3 has 14 residues. V trimming: 8 bases; J trimming: 9 bases; junction bases outside the gene matches: 12. The V gene's germline CDR1 is SGHTA and CDR2 FQGNSA. CDR3 in DNA: TGTGCCAGCGGTGACCCGGGACAGGGGTATTGCTACACCTTC. This codes for CASGDPGQGYCYTF.

This clone occurred many times. The chain has TRBV25-1 and TRBJ2-7; D gene uncertain. V was pared by 4 bases and J by 6 bases, with 13 bases between. The CDR3 consists of 13 residues. CDR1 MGHDK and CDR2 SYGVNS come from the germline V gene. This CDR3 reads CASSGTPDSEQYF. The CDR3, as DNA: TGTGCCAGCAGTGGTACGCCCGATTCCGAGCAGTACTTC.

This clone was seen a handful of times. The sample carries other DNA sequences with the same CDR3. V and J are TRBV6-1 and TRBJ2-1; TRBD1 is a possible D gene (5 bases). This CDR3 contains 15 residues. Trimming removed 6 bases at V and 4 bases at J, with 16 bases between. The V gene's germline CDR1 is MNHNS and CDR2 SASEGT. The CDR3 reads CASSDGQGGYNEQFF. CDR3 sequence (DNA): TGTGCCAGCAGCGATGGACAAGGTGGATACAATGAGCAGTTCTTC.

This clone was seen ten or more times. Distinct nucleotide sequences in the sample also encode this CDR3. This chain uses TRBV19 with TRBJ1-5, with 10 bases fitting TRBD1. Trimming at V came to 4 bases and at J to 3 bases, leaving 9 bases not matched to a gene. CDR1 LNHDA and CDR2 SQIVND come from the germline V gene (reference sequence). The CDR3 loop spans 17 amino acids. CDR3 loop: CASSKTRTGGTNQPQHF. The CDR3 coding sequence is TGTGCCAGTAGTAAAACCCGGACAGGGGGGACCAATCAGCCCCAGCATTTT. The full variable domain, completed using reference TRBV19 and TRBJ1-5, is DGGITQSPKYLFRKEGQNVTLSCEQNLNHDAMYWYRQDPGQGLRLIYYSQIVNDFQKGDIAEGYSVSREKKESFPLTVTSAQKNPTAFYLCASSKTRTGGTNQPQHFGDGTRLSIL.

This clone was detected many times. V and J are TRBV10-3 and TRBJ2-3, with 15 bases that match TRBD2. The germline gives CDR1 ENHRY, CDR2 SYGVKD. The trim removed 5 bases at V and 3 bases at J, leaving 3 bases unmatched. The CDR3 has 16 amino acids. As DNA, the CDR3 is TGTGCCATCAGTCCCGGGACTAGCGGGAGGACAGATACGCAGTATTTT. It yields the protein CAISPGTSGRTDTQYF.

This clone was recorded many times. The CDR3 region has the DNA TGTGCCAGCAGCTTAGGAACAGGATACTACGAGCAGTACTTC. Protein: CASSLGTGYYEQYF. The chain is built from TRBV7-8 and TRBJ2-7; a weak D match, TRBD1 (5 bases). This CDR3 is 14 amino acids long. Germline V gives CDR1 SGHVS, CDR2 FQNEAQ. V was pared by 1 base and J by 3 bases, with 10 bases between.

This clone was picked up a small number of times. The chain is built from TRBV6-1 and TRBJ2-7; TRBD1 matches at 7 bases. V dropped 3 bases and J dropped 0; count of bases not matched to a gene: 5. Germline values: CDR1 MNHNS, CDR2 SASEGT. The CDR3 is 15 residues long. Written as DNA, the CDR3 is TGTGCCAGCAGTGAGGTACAGGGGAGCTCCTACGAGCAGTACTTC. Protein product: CASSEVQGSSYEQYF.

Only a few counts were recorded for this clone. This sequence may be a read error, since a much larger clone differs from it by one base. V gene TRBV14 combines with J gene TRBJ1-1; D is unclear. The CDR3 is made up of 14 amino acids. V was cut by 0 bases and J by 7 bases, with 12 bases left in between. CDR1 SGHDN and CDR2 FVKESK come from the germline V gene. The CDR3 loop is CASSQDMVVIEAFF. The CDR3 region has the DNA TGTGCCAGCAGCCAAGATATGGTGGTGATTGAAGCTTTCTTT.

This clone was counted only a few times. Possible read error: a much larger clone is one base away. The chain couples TRBV10-1 to TRBJ2-2, with D possibly being TRBD1 (5 bases). Per the germline V gene, CDR1 is WNHNN and CDR2 is SYGVQD (reference sequence). V was cut by 6 bases and J by 7 bases, with 12 bases left in between. This CDR3 region has 13 residues. The CDR3 loop is CASRQVGNGELFF. The DNA for the CDR3 is TGCGCCAGCAGACAGGTGGGTAACGGGGAGCTGTTTTTT.

The CDR3 DNA reads as TGTGCCAGCGGATCGCCGGGACAGGGGGGCTACGAGCAGTACTTC. Its translation: CASGSPGQGGYEQYF. The V gene is TRBV28, the J gene TRBJ2-7; 11 bases map to TRBD1. This CDR3 spans 15 amino acids. Germline V gives CDR1 MDHEN, CDR2 SYDVKM. Trimming cost V 8 bases and J 3 bases; bases outside gene matches: 9.